This T cell receptor (beta chain) appears in the sequencing data of a study of radiation and T cells in renal cell carcinoma. The study's findings and limits: Top 100 clonotypes averaged roughly 50% in irradiated versus approximately 45% in nephrectomy-only tumors. Irradiated tumors held more dominant CDR3 motifs than control tumors.

Treatment of the sample: treatment-naive control, cytoreductive nephrectomy. Treatment-naive patients without radiation supplied the control tumors at nephrectomy. Sequenced control tumors were from about a dozen males and a few females, median age roughly 50. The method was immunoSEQ multiplex PCR; TCRdb's version includes in-frame clones alone and lacks a portion of them. The data show fewer than 25,000 clones, around half seen once. In germline, CDR1 is LGHNA, CDR2 YSLEER. The CDR3 loop spans 15 amino acids. Between the trimmed V and J ends, which lost 2 bases and 7 bases, there was a span of 17 bases. On this clone: Its antigen is not identified.

The rearrangement joins TRBV4-3 to TRBJ1-1; a weak D match, TRBD1 (6 bases). This material consisted of tumor tissue, taken from a patient whose treatment was nephrectomy without radiotherapy. The receptor comes from a human donor with renal cell carcinoma. The CDR3 region is CASSQTGQHPDEAFF. The CDR3 DNA is TGCGCCAGCAGCCAAACCGGACAGCATCCAGATGAAGCTTTCTTT.